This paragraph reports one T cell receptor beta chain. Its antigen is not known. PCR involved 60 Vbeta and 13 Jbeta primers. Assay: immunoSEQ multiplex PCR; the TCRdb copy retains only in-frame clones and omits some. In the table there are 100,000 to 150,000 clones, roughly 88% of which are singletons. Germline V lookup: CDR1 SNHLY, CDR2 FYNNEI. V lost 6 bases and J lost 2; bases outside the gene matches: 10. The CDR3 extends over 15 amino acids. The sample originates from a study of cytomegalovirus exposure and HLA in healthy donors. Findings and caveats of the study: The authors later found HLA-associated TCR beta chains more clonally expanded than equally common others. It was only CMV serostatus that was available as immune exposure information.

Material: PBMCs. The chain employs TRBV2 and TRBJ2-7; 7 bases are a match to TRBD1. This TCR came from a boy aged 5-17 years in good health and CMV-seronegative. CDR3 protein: CASSAPGQSTYEQYF. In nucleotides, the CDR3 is TGTGCCAGCAGCGCACCGGGACAGAGTACCTACGAGCAGTACTTC. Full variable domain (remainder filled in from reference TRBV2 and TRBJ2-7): EPEVTQTPSHQVTQMGQEVILRCVPISNHLYFYWYRQILGQKVEFLVSFYNNEISEKSEIFDDQFSVERPDGSNFTLKIRSTKLEDSAMYFCASSAPGQSTYEQYFGPGTRLTVT.